The 32 T cell receptor beta chains reported below all come from one sample, sequenced in a study of cytomegalovirus exposure and HLA in healthy donors. PCR employed 60 Vbeta and 13 Jbeta primers. Assay used: immunoSEQ multiplex PCR; TCRdb lists only in-frame clones, some missing. The sample gives some 160,000 clones, 80% to 90% of which show up once; 2% to 2.5% is in the top ten. The specimen sequenced was PBMCs. The receptor source for this set is a boy aged 2-15 years in good health and CMV-seronegative.

The V call is TRBV5-4, the J call TRBJ2-5; D may be TRBD1 (6 bases). In germline, CDR1 is SGHNT, CDR2 YYREEE (reference sequence). The CDR3 spans 13 residues. The V gene lost 2 bases and the J gene lost 2 bases, with 7 bases spanning the gap. The CDR3 here is CASSLRGQETQYF. CDR3 nucleotide sequence: TGTGCCAGCAGCTTAAGGGGGCAAGAGACCCAGTACTTC.

CDR3 nucleotide sequence: TGTGCCAGCAGTTACCAGGACAGGGTAGACAATGAGCAGTTCTTC. This gives the protein CASSYQDRVDNEQFF. The V and J genes are TRBV6-5 and TRBJ2-1; 8 bases fit TRBD1. The junction had 5 bases not matched to a gene; V was cut back by 2 bases and J by 5 bases. The CDR3 is 15 residues long. From germline, CDR1 is MNHEY and CDR2 SVGAGI.

V gene TRBV6-5 combines with J gene TRBJ2-1; TRBD1 agrees at 10 bases. The CDR3 is made up of 15 amino acids. The ends lost 4 bases at V and 5 bases at J; junction bases unmatched: 5. Looked up from germline, CDR1 is MNHEY and CDR2 is SVGAGI. CDR3 bases: TGTGCCAGCAGTTCTAGACAGGGGGCCAACAATGAGCAGTTCTTC. This translates into CASSSRQGANNEQFF.

In its sample, this clone was seen a few times. The rearrangement uses TRBV4-2 and TRBJ1-2; a possible D gene is TRBD1 (5 bases). The germline CDR1 and CDR2 sequences are LGHNA and YNFKEQ. V was pared by 1 base and J by 1 base, with 16 bases between. The CDR3 sequence is 17 residues long. For the CDR3, the DNA is TGTGCCAGCAGCCAAGTAGGGGCAGATCAACTTAACTATGGCTACACCTTC. Translated: CASSQVGADQLNYGYTF.

The gene calls are TRBV10-3 and TRBJ1-5; 8 bases line up with TRBD1. This CDR3 is built from 14 residues. V shed 4 bases and J 5 bases; nucleotides not matched to a gene: 4. The germline V gene encodes CDR1 ENHRY and CDR2 SYGVKD. Here the CDR3 reads CAISGQGADQPQHF. The CDR3 region has the DNA TGTGCCATCAGTGGGCAGGGGGCTGATCAGCCCCAGCATTTT.

This rearrangement joins TRBV6-6 to TRBJ2-7; 9 positions match TRBD2. V trimming: 2 bases; J trimming: 3 bases; junction bases outside the gene matches: 2. Germline CDR1 reads MNHNY; CDR2 reads SVGAGI (reference sequence). The CDR3 sequence is 14 residues long. This CDR3 reads CASSYHSGSYEQYF. CDR3 DNA sequence: TGTGCCAGCAGTTACCATAGCGGGAGCTACGAGCAGTACTTC.

The chain links TRBV15 to TRBJ2-3, with 8 positions matching TRBD2. Germline loops: CDR1 LNHNV, CDR2 YYDKDF (reference sequence). V trimming: 1 base; J trimming: 2 bases; junction bases outside the gene matches: 2. The CDR3 consists of 15 residues. DNA for the CDR3: TGTGCCACCAGCAGAGGACTAGCGCACACAGATACGCAGTATTTT. This codes for CATSRGLAHTDTQYF.

This chain links TRBV29-1 with TRBJ1-2; no clear D gene. With 7 bases removed from V and 7 bases from J, the gap between germline ends came to 19 bases. The CDR3 runs 13 residues. Germline assignment: CDR1 SQVTM and CDR2 ANQGSEA. In DNA, the CDR3 is TGCAGCGCAATCCCCGGCGCAGGCTTTGGCTACACCTTC. Residues: CSAIPGAGFGYTF.

The chain carries TRBV2 and TRBJ2-3; 8 bases are shared with TRBD1. CDR3 length: 14 residues. Trimming removed 5 bases from V and 5 bases from J; junction bases left unmatched: 6. CDR1 is SNHLY, CDR2 FYNNEI, per germline. The CDR3 bases are TGTGCCAGCAGTCAGACAGGGGTCCAAGATACGCAGTATTTT. As protein: CASSQTGVQDTQYF.

This chain connects TRBV15 to TRBJ2-6; the match to TRBD2 covers 11 bases. Germline V lookup: CDR1 LNHNV, CDR2 YYDKDF (reference sequence). There are 22 residues in the CDR3. Unmatched junction bases numbered 14, after V lost 1 base and J lost 0 bases. CDR3 sequence: CATSRVWYSASGRSSGANVLTF. Written as DNA, the CDR3 is TGTGCCACCAGCAGAGTTTGGTATTCGGCTAGCGGGAGGTCCTCTGGGGCCAACGTCCTGACTTTC.

V is TRBV7-2 and J is TRBJ1-2; D is possibly TRBD1 (6 bases). The germline V gene encodes CDR1 SGHTA and CDR2 FQGNSA. This CDR3 has 14 amino acids. V lost 5 bases and J lost 1, with 11 bases in between. As DNA, the CDR3 is TGTGCCAGCAGCCTATCACAGGGTAACTATGGCTACACCTTC. Translated: CASSLSQGNYGYTF.

This chain joins TRBV5-6 and TRBJ2-1; possibly TRBD2 for D (6 bases). Trimming removed 4 bases at V and 7 bases at J, with 15 bases between. The CDR3 length is 14 residues. The V gene's germline CDR1 is SGHDT and CDR2 YYEEEE. As DNA, the CDR3 is TGTGCCAGCAGCCCCGGGACTTTCGAGAATGAGCAGTTCTTC. This encodes CASSPGTFENEQFF.

This clone was seen more than once but under ten times. The chain recombines TRBV7-3 with TRBJ1-2, with no clear D. Per the germline V gene, CDR1 is SGHTA and CDR2 is FQGTGA. V lost 5 bases and J 8 bases, leaving 15 bases between the germline ends. This CDR3 is built from 13 residues. For the CDR3, the DNA is TGTGCCAGCAGCAACGAGGGAAATCGGGGCTACACCTTC. Translation gives CASSNEGNRGYTF.

The V and J genes are TRBV7-8 and TRBJ1-3; possibly TRBD1 for D (5 bases). V was shortened by 5 bases and J by 4 bases, with 21 bases between the two germline ends. This CDR3 comprises 17 residues. Germline V gene data show CDR1 as SGHVS and CDR2 as FQNEAQ. The CDR3 here is CASSRREGFPSGNTIYF. CDR3 bases: TGTGCCAGCAGCCGCCGGGAGGGGTTTCCTTCCGGAAACACCATATATTTT.

This chain uses TRBV29-1 with TRBJ1-2, with D tentatively TRBD1 (5 bases). The V gene lost 4 bases and the J gene lost 4 bases, with 13 bases spanning the gap. Germline values: CDR1 SQVTM, CDR2 ANQGSEA. The CDR3 extends over 13 amino acids. The CDR3 DNA sequence: TGCAGCGTTGCAGGGAATCTCTTCTATGGCTACACCTTC. It codes for CSVAGNLFYGYTF.

The rearrangement uses TRBV4-2 and TRBJ2-2, with D unresolved. Trimming left V 1 base short and J 1 base short, with 7 bases between. In germline, CDR1 is LGHNA, CDR2 YNFKEQ. CDR3 length: 15 amino acids. The CDR3 nucleotides are TGTGCCAGCAGCCAAGTTCTTAGGAACACCGGGGAGCTGTTTTTT. Translation gives CASSQVLRNTGELFF.

The rearrangement links TRBV7-9 to TRBJ2-7; TRBD1 aligns across 9 bases. This CDR3 is built from 18 residues. The germline V gene has CDR1 SEHNR and CDR2 FQNEAQ (reference sequence). The junction had 17 bases not matched to a gene; V was cut back by 6 bases and J by 2 bases. CDR3 loop: CASRKRVIGQGTPYEQYF. CDR3 coding DNA: TGTGCCAGCAGAAAACGGGTGATCGGACAGGGGACCCCCTACGAGCAGTACTTC.

The rearrangement links TRBV19 to TRBJ2-3; 11 bases are a match to TRBD1. This CDR3 contains 16 residues. Germline V CDR1 and CDR2: LNHDA, SQIVND (reference sequence). V shed 1 base and J 4 bases; nucleotides not matched to a gene: 4. In DNA form, the CDR3 reads TGTGCCAGTAGTATAGGGGACAGGGGGGACCCAGATACGCAGTATTTT. As protein: CASSIGDRGDPDTQYF.

V is TRBV28 and J is TRBJ2-7; TRBD2 aligns across 11 bases. Germline V gene data show CDR1 as MDHEN and CDR2 as SYDVKM. The V segment lost 6 bases and the J segment 2 bases; nucleotides outside the gene matches: 9. The CDR3 extends over 16 amino acids. The CDR3 loop reads CASSLGLAGSAYEQYF. DNA of the CDR3: TGTGCCAGCAGCTTAGGACTAGCGGGTTCCGCCTACGAGCAGTACTTC.

The V and J genes are TRBV25-1 and TRBJ2-7, with a tentative D call TRBD2 (6 bases). The germline CDR1 and CDR2 sequences are MGHDK and SYGVNS. The V gene lost 4 bases and the J gene lost 7 bases, with 8 bases spanning the gap. The CDR3 extends over 11 amino acids. The DNA for the CDR3 is TGTGCCAGCAGTGTAGGGAGGGAGCAGTACTTC. Protein: CASSVGREQYF.

The rearrangement uses TRBV18 and TRBJ2-3; the D gene is possibly TRBD2 (6 bases). CDR1 is KGHSH and CDR2 is LQKENI in the germline V gene. The CDR3 runs to 17 residues. With 1 base removed from V and 0 bases from J, the gap between germline ends came to 14 bases. CDR3: CASSPRLGGASTDTQYF. CDR3 nucleotide sequence: TGTGCCAGCTCACCACGACTCGGCGGGGCCAGCACAGATACGCAGTATTTT. Full variable domain (outside the CDR3, taken from reference TRBV18 and TRBJ2-3): NAGVMQNPRHLVRRRGQEARLRCSPMKGHSHVYWYRQLPEEGLKFMVYLQKENIIDESGMPKERFSAEFPKEGPSILRIQQVVRGDSAAYFCASSPRLGGASTDTQYFGPGTRLTVL.

The chain has TRBV6-6 and TRBJ2-7, with D possibly TRBD1 on 6 matching bases. Germline-derived CDR1 and CDR2 are MNHNY and SVGAGI (reference sequence). Trimming removed 7 bases at V and 1 base at J, with 11 bases between. CDR3 length: 13 residues. The CDR3 DNA sequence: TGTGCCAGCAACAGGGCAGCTTCCTACGAGCAGTACTTC. The encoded protein is CASNRAASYEQYF.

This chain connects TRBV5-4 to TRBJ1-1; TRBD1 is a possible D gene (6 bases). Germline-derived CDR1 and CDR2 are SGHNT and YYREEE (reference sequence). The length of the CDR3 is 15 residues. The V and J ends lost 3 bases and 3 bases respectively, with 15 bases between them. The chain's CDR3 is CASSSLKQGYTEAFF. CDR3 sequence (DNA): TGTGCCAGCAGCTCTTTAAAACAGGGTTACACTGAAGCTTTCTTT.

This chain connects TRBV5-6 to TRBJ2-5; a possible D gene is TRBD2 (6 bases). The germline gives CDR1 SGHDT, CDR2 YYEEEE. The CDR3 spans 14 residues. V was shortened by 0 bases and J by 4 bases, with 10 bases between the two germline ends. In DNA, the CDR3 is TGTGCCAGCAGCTTGGTCGGGGGAGGAGAGACCCAGTACTTC. It specifies CASSLVGGGETQYF.

The V gene is TRBV19, the J gene TRBJ2-3; 11 bases line up with TRBD2. This CDR3 spans 17 amino acids. Looked up from germline, CDR1 is LNHDA and CDR2 is SQIVND (reference sequence). V shed 4 bases and J 2 bases; nucleotides not matched to a gene: 8. CDR3 coding DNA: TGTGCCAGTAGTACTAGCGGGGGGTCCGTGGCCACAGATACGCAGTATTTT. Protein sequence: CASSTSGGSVATDTQYF.

This clone was found once. The V call is TRBV4-3, the J call TRBJ2-2; D unresolved. The CDR3 has 14 residues. V was shortened by 0 bases and J by 2 bases, with 4 bases between the two germline ends. The germline V gene encodes CDR1 LGHNA and CDR2 YSLEER. The CDR3 is CASSQDLNTGELFF. In nucleotides, the CDR3 is TGCGCCAGCAGCCAAGATCTTAACACCGGGGAGCTGTTTTTT.

The chain employs TRBV4-1 and TRBJ1-5; D gene ambiguous. Trimming removed 2 bases at V and 4 bases at J, with 3 bases between. From germline, CDR1 is MGHRA and CDR2 YSYEKL. The length of the CDR3 is 12 residues. CDR3 in amino acids: CASSQLNQPQHF. The CDR3 nucleotides are TGCGCCAGCAGCCAATTAAATCAGCCCCAGCATTTT.

The rearrangement links TRBV29-1 to TRBJ1-4; no firm D call. Germline V CDR1 and CDR2: SQVTM, ANQGSEA. The length of the CDR3 is 17 residues. Trimming pared 0 bases from V and 8 bases from J, leaving 22 bases between. CDR3 residues: CSVEDLRAVDNGEKLFF. The CDR3 DNA reads as TGCAGCGTTGAAGATTTGAGGGCAGTCGATAACGGGGAAAAACTGTTTTTT.

This chain joins TRBV10-1 and TRBJ2-3; 8 bases line up with TRBD2. Germline CDR1 is WNHNN and CDR2 is SYGVQD (reference sequence). CDR3 length equals 14 residues. The V segment lost 6 bases and the J segment 5 bases; nucleotides outside the gene matches: 7. CDR3 residues: CASSPSGSGDTQYF. As DNA, the CDR3 is TGCGCCAGCAGCCCCAGCGGGAGTGGAGATACGCAGTATTTT.

The V gene is TRBV7-9, the J gene TRBJ2-2, with TRBD1 matching 9 bases. Germline CDR1 and CDR2: SEHNR and FQNEAQ (reference sequence). V shed 3 bases and J 1 base; nucleotides not matched to a gene: 9. The CDR3 has 18 residues. In nucleotides, the CDR3 is TGTGCCAGCAGCTTCCCGCCGTTGGGACAGGGGAACACCGGGGAGCTGTTTTTT. This encodes CASSFPPLGQGNTGELFF.

The chain recombines TRBV9 with TRBJ2-7; D is possibly TRBD2 (5 bases). Trimming left V 7 bases short and J 5 bases short, with 10 bases between. Germline loops: CDR1 SGDLS, CDR2 YYNGEE. The CDR3 contains 11 residues. CDR3 DNA: TGTGCCAGCGGGCGGGTTCACGAGCAGTACTTC. It translates to CASGRVHEQYF.

The chain has TRBV9 and TRBJ2-7; 8 positions agree with TRBD1. V lost 1 base, J lost 2 bases, and 5 bases stayed unmatched. The CDR3 runs to 15 residues. Germline loops: CDR1 SGDLS, CDR2 YYNGEE. CDR3 protein: CASSVRTGSAYEQYF. The CDR3 region has the DNA TGTGCCAGCAGCGTAAGGACAGGGTCAGCCTACGAGCAGTACTTC.